Presented here are 5 T cell receptor beta chains from one specimen sequenced in a study of T cell therapy after organ transplantation. These receptors' targets are unknown. Only in-frame clones appear in the TCRdb table, and some are missing; sequencing was by immunoSEQ multiplex PCR. Among about 48,000 clones listed, 85% to 95% were seen once. Sequenced here: CD8+ T cells from blood, sampled before autologous CMV-specific T cell therapy. The receptors derive from a human patient who had received a solid organ transplant and had CMV disease.

The rearrangement uses TRBV5-1 and TRBJ1-1; a possible D gene is TRBD1 (5 bases). Trimming left V 0 bases short and J 0 bases short, with 15 bases between. The CDR3 runs 17 residues. Germline V gene sequence: CDR1 SGHRS, CDR2 YFSETQ. The CDR3 DNA reads TGCGCCAGCAGCTTGGAATACAGGTCAAATATGAACACTGAAGCTTTCTTT. Amino acids: CASSLEYRSNMNTEAFF.

The rearrangement uses TRBV6-1 and TRBJ2-5; 8 nucleotides match TRBD2. This CDR3 has 15 residues. Trimming cost V 6 bases and J 0 bases; bases outside gene matches: 6. Germline V lookup: CDR1 MNHNS, CDR2 SASEGT. CDR3 coding DNA: TGTGCCAGCAGCCCCGGGGGGGGCTACCAAGAGACCCAGTACTTC. Protein product: CASSPGGGYQETQYF.

V and J are TRBV19 and TRBJ2-7, with TRBD1 matching over 9 bases. CDR1 and CDR2 (germline): LNHDA, SQIVND (reference sequence). V was clipped by 1 base and J by 5 bases; unmatched bases: 6. The CDR3 sequence is 15 residues long. The CDR3 DNA reads TGTGCCAGTAGTATAGGGTCGGACAGGGGTCACGAGCAGTACTTC. Translating it yields CASSIGSDRGHEQYF.

The chain is built from TRBV30 and TRBJ2-1, with TRBD2 matching over 11 bases. Trimming cost V 8 bases and J 3 bases; bases outside gene matches: 0. The CDR3 extends over 12 amino acids. The V gene's germline CDR1 is GTSNPN and CDR2 SVGIG (reference sequence). Written as DNA, the CDR3 is TGTGCCGGGACTAGCGGCTACAATGAGCAGTTCTTC. As protein: CAGTSGYNEQFF.

The V and J genes are TRBV27 and TRBJ1-1; D unresolved. The CDR3 contains 14 residues. Germline lookup yields CDR1 MNHEY and CDR2 SMNVEV (reference sequence). With 3 bases removed from V and 6 bases from J, the gap between germline ends came to 14 bases. CDR3 DNA sequence: TGTGCCAGCAGTTTCGGGTTGCGGGGATCTGAAGCTTTCTTT. This translates into CASSFGLRGSEAFF.